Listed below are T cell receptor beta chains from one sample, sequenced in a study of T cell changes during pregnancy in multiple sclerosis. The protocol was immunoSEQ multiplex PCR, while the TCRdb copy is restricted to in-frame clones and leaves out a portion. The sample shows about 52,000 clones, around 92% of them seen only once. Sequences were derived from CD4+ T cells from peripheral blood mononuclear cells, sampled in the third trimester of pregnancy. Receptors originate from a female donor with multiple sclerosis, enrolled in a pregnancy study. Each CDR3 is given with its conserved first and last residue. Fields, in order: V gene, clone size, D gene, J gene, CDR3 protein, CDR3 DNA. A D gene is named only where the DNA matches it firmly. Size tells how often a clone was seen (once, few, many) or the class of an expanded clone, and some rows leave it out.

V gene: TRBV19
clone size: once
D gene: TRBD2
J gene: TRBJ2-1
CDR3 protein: CASSTMTSGGLSSYNEQFF
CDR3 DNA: TGTGCCAGTAGTACCATGACTAGCGGGGGCCTTAGCTCCTACAATGAGCAGTTCTTC

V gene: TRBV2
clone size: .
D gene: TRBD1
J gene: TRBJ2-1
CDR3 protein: CASRLGQVANEQFF
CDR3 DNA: TGTGCCAGTCGCCTCGGACAGGTCGCCAATGAGCAGTTCTTC

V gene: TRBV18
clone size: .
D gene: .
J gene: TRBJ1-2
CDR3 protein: CASSPVAPQGAAQGYGYTF
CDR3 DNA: TGTGCCAGCTCACCGGTTGCTCCACAGGGAGCCGCCCAGGGCTATGGCTACACCTTC

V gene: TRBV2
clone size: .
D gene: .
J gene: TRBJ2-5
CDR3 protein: CASSEASAGYQETQYF
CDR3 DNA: TGTGCCAGCAGTGAAGCTAGTGCAGGGTACCAAGAGACCCAGTACTTC

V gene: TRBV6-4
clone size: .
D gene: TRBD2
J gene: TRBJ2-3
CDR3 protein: CASSDSLAGGPDTQYF
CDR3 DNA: TGTGCCAGCAGTGACTCACTAGCGGGGGGGCCAGATACGCAGTATTTT

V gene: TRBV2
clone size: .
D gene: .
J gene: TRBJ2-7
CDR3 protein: CASSDRYEQYF
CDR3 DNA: TGTGCCAGCAGTGATAGATACGAGCAGTACTTC

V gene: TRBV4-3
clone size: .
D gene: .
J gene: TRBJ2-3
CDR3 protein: CASSQGWGGAPSTDTQYF
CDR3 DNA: TGCGCCAGCAGCCAGGGTTGGGGGGGCGCCCCTAGCACAGATACGCAGTATTTT

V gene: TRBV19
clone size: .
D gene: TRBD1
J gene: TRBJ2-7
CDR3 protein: CASSIGSGTGDSYEQYF
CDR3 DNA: TGTGCCAGTAGTATTGGGAGCGGGACAGGGGACAGCTACGAGCAGTACTTC

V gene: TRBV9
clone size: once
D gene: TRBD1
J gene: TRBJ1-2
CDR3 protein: CASSASQGDYGYTF
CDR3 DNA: TGTGCCAGCAGCGCTTCACAGGGGGACTATGGCTACACCTTC

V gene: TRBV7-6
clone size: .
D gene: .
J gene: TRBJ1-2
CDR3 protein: CASSLGEKDGYTF
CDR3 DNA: TGTGCCAGCAGCTTAGGAGAGAAAGATGGCTACACCTTC

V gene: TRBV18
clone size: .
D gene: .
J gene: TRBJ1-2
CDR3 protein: CASSLRENTNYGYTF
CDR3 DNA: TGTGCCAGCTCACTACGGGAGAATACTAACTATGGCTACACCTTC

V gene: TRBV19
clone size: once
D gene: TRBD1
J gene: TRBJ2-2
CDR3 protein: CASSSGQGTGELFF
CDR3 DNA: TGTGCCAGTAGCTCGGGACAGGGGACCGGGGAGCTGTTTTTT

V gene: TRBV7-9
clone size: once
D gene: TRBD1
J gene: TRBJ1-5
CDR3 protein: CASSSGTGEFQPQHF
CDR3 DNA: TGTGCCAGCAGCTCCGGGACAGGAGAATTTCAGCCCCAGCATTTT

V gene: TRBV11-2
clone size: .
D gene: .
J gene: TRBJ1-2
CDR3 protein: CASSASWGPHGYTF
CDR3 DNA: TGTGCCAGCAGCGCCAGCTGGGGCCCACATGGCTACACCTTC

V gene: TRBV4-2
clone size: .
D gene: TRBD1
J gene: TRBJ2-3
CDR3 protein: CASSQEPGQLSDTQYF
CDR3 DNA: TGTGCCAGCAGCCAGGAACCGGGACAGCTATCAGATACGCAGTATTTT

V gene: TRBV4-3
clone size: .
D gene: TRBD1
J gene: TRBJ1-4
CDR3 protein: CASSQTGTGNEKLFF
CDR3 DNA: TGCGCCAGCAGCCAAACCGGGACAGGAAATGAAAAACTGTTTTTT

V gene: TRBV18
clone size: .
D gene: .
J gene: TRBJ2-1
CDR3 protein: CASSPGIYNEQFF
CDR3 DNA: TGTGCCAGCTCACCCGGGATCTACAATGAGCAGTTCTTC

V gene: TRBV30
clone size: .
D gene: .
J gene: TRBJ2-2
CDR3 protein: CAWSVGAPPGELFF
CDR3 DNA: TGTGCCTGGAGTGTAGGGGCCCCCCCCGGGGAGCTGTTTTTT

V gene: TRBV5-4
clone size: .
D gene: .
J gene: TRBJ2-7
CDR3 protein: CASSLQSSYEQYF
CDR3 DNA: TGTGCCAGCAGCTTACAGTCTTCCTACGAGCAGTACTTC

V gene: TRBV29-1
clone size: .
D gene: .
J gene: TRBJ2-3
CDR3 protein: CSVRQSTDTQYF
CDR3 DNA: TGCAGCGTTAGACAGAGCACAGATACGCAGTATTTT

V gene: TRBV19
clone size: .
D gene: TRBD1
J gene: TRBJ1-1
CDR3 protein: CASRRQGSMNTEAFF
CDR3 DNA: TGTGCCAGTAGACGACAGGGTTCCATGAACACTGAAGCTTTCTTT

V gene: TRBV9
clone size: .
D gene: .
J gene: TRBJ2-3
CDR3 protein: CASSSEATDTQYF
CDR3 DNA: TGTGCCAGCAGCTCGGAGGCCACAGATACGCAGTATTTT

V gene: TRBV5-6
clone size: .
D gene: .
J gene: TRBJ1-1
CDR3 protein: CASSVIGGNTEAFF
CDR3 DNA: TGTGCCAGCAGTGTGATCGGAGGGAACACTGAAGCTTTCTTT

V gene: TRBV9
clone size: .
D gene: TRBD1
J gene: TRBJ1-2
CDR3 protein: CASSGDRVDGYTF
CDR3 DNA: TGTGCCAGCAGCGGGGACAGGGTGGATGGCTACACCTTC

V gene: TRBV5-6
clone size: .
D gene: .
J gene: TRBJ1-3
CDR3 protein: CASSLVQFSGNTIYF
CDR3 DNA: TGTGCCAGCAGCTTGGTTCAGTTCTCTGGAAACACCATATATTTT

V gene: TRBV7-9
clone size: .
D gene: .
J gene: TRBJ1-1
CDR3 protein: CASSPMGGRDTEAFF
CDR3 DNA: TGTGCCAGCAGCCCAATGGGGGGACGGGACACTGAAGCTTTCTTT

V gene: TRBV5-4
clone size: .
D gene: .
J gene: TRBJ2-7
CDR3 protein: CASSSAGGPPYEQYF
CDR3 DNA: TGTGCCAGCAGCTCAGCTGGGGGCCCACCCTACGAGCAGTACTTC

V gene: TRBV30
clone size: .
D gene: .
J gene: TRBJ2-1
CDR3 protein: CAWSRGIDAYNEQFF
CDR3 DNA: TGTGCCTGGAGTAGGGGGATAGACGCTTACAATGAGCAGTTCTTC

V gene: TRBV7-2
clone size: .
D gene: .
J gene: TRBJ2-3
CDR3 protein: CASSLATPRGSRVDTQYF
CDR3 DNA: TGTGCCAGCAGCCTGGCGACCCCCCGGGGGAGCAGGGTGGATACGCAGTATTTT

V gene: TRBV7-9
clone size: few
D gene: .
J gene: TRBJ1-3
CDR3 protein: CATPGGPGNTIYF
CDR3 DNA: TGTGCCACCCCGGGAGGGCCCGGAAACACCATATATTTT

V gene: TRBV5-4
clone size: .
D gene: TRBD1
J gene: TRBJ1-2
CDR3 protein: CASSFRDSVYGYTF
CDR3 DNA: TGTGCCAGCAGCTTCCGGGACAGTGTCTATGGCTACACCTTC

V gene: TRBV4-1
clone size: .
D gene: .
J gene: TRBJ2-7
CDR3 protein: CASSPEDRSSYEQYF
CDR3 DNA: TGCGCCAGCAGCCCGGAAGACAGGAGCTCCTACGAGCAGTACTTC

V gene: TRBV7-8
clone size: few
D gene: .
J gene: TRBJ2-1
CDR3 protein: CASSSPLRHGAWQFF
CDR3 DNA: TGTGCCAGCAGCTCCCCTCTCCGCCATGGGGCTTGGCAGTTCTTC

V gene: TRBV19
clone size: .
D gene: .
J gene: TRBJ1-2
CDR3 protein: CASSILAVTNYGYTF
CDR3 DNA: TGTGCCAGTAGTATTCTGGCAGTAACTAACTATGGCTACACCTTC

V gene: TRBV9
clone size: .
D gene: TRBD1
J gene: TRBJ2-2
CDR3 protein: CASSGGQGITGELFF
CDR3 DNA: TGTGCCAGCAGCGGGGGACAGGGAATCACCGGGGAGCTGTTTTTT

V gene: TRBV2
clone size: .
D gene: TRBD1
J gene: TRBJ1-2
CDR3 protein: CASSRDSNYGYTF
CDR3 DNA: TGTGCCAGCAGTCGGGACAGTAACTATGGCTACACCTTC